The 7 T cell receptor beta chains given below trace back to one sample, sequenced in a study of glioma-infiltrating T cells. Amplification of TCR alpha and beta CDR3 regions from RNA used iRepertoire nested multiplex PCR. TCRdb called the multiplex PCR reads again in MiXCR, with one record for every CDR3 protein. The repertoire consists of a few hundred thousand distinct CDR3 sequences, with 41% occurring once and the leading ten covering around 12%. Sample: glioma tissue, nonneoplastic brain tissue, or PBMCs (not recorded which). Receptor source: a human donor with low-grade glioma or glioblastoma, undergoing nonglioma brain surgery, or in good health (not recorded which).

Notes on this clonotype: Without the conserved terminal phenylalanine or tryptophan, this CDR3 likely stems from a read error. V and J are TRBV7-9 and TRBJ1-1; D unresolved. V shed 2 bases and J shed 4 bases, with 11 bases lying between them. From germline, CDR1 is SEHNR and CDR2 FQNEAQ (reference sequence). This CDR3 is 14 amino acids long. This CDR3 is CASSLYSGVTEAFY. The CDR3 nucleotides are TGTGCCAGCAGCTTATATTCTGGGGTCACTGAAGCTTTCTAT.

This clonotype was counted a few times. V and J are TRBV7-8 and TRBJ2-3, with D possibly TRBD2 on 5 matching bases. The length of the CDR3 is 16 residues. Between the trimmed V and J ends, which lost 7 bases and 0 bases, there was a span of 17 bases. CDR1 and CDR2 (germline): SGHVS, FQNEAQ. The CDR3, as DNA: TGTGCCAGCACCCCTTTTGTAATAGCGAGCACAGATACGCAGTATTTT. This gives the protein CASTPFVIASTDTQYF.

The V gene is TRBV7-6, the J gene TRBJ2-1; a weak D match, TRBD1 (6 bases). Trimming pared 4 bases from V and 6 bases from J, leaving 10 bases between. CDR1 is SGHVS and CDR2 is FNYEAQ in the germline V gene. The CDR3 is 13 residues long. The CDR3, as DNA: TGTGCCAGCAGCTATACAGGGCGCAATGAGCAGTTCTTC. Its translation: CASSYTGRNEQFF.

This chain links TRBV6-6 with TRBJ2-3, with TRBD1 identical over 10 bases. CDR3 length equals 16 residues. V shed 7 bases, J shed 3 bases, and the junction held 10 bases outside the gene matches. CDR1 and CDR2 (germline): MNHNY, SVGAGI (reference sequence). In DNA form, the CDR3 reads TGTGCCAGCACTTCTACAGGGGGACAGGGGACAGATACGCAGTATTTT. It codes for CASTSTGGQGTDTQYF.

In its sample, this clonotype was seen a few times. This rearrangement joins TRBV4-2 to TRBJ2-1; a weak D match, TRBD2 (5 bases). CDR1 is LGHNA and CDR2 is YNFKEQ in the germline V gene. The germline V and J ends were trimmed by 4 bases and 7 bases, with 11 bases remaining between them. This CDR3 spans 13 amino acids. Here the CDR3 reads CASSRTRTNEQFF. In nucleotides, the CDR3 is TGTGCCAGCAGCCGTACTAGAACGAATGAGCAGTTCTTC.

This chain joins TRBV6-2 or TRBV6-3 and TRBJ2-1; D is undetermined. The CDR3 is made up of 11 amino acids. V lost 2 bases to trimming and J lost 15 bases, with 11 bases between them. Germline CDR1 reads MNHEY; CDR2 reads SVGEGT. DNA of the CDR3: TGTGCCAGCAGTTACGGTAGCCAGAGGTTCTTC. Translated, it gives CASSYGSQRFF.

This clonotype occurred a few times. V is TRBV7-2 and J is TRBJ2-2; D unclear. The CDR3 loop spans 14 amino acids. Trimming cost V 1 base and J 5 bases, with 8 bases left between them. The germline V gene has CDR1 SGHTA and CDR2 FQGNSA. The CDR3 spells CASSLVGWTGELFF. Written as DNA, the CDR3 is TGTGCCAGCAGCTTAGTGGGGTGGACCGGGGAGCTGTTTTTT.